This TCR beta chain was recorded in a study of identical twins. Findings and caveats of the study: It was cross-sectional statistical analysis, not following the same donors, that the conclusions relied on. Within cord blood, abundant beta clonotypes carried fewer insertions, but memory repertoires showed no such trend.

TCRdb reprocessed the 5' RACE reads with MiXCR, giving one entry per CDR3 protein. Seen here are 600,000 to 850,000 distinct CDR3 sequences, about 20% observed once, and the top ten hold 10% to 15%. This clonotype was seen a handful of times. Its antigen is still unknown. The data were also submitted as part of a second study, on T cells expressing NK-cell markers. That work contributes: In sorted CD3+CD56+NKG2C+, CD3+CD56+NKG2C- and CD3+CD56-NKG2C+ T cells, TCR beta repertoires were obtained. The authors applied an anti-gamma-delta TCR antibody in several experiments, and it restricted sorting to alpha-beta TCR T cells.

This TCR was sampled from a woman between 18 and 29 years old in good health. The specimen was PBMCs.

CDR3 residues: CSARPTGTPAQAFF. CDR3 coding DNA: TGCAGTGCTAGACCAACTGGGACACCGGCGCAAGCTTTCTTT. The rearrangement links TRBV20-1 to TRBJ1-1, with D perhaps matching TRBD1 (6 bases). CDR1 is DFQATT and CDR2 is SNEGSKA in the germline V gene (reference sequence). V lost 2 bases and J lost 9, with 19 bases in between. This CDR3 is built from 14 residues.